The source of this T cell receptor (beta chain) is a study of PD-1 blockade in classical Hodgkin lymphoma. Overall study findings and caveats: Factors driving the repertoire differences, possibly disease activity or prior therapy, remain undefined.

Trimming removed 6 bases from V and 12 bases from J; junction bases left unmatched: 7. From germline, CDR1 is LNHDA and CDR2 SQIVND (reference sequence). The CDR3 spans 11 residues. All trial patients relapsed after autologous stem cell transplantation. This clone was observed a few times. Its cognate antigen is unknown. Here immunoSEQ multiplex PCR was the method, and the copy in TCRdb shows in-frame clones only, minus some. The sample holds over 50,000 clones, over 70% seen once. The gene calls are TRBV19 and TRBJ1-1; TRBD1 matches at 7 bases. The sample in question was peripheral blood mononuclear cells (PBMCs), obtained at baseline. The TCR was taken from a human donor with classical Hodgkin lymphoma. The CDR3 DNA sequence: TGTGCCAGTAGCGACAGGGAAGCACCTTTCTTT. Protein sequence: CASSDREAPFF.